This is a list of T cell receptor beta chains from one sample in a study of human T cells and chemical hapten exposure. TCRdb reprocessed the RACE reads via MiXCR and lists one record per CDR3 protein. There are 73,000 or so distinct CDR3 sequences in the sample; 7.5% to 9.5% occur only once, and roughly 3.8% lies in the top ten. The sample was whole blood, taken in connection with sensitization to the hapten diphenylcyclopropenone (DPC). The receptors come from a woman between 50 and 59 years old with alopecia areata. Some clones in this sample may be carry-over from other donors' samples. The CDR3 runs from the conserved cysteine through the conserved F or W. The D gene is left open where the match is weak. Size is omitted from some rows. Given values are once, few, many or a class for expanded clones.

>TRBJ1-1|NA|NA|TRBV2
CASSGEVNTEAFF
TGTGCCAGCAGTGGGGAGGTGAACACTGAAGCTTTCTTT
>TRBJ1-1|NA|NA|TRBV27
CASRHHSMNTEAFF
TGTGCCAGCCGCCACCACAGCATGAACACTGAAGCTTTCTTT
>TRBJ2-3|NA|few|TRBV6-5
CASSGSNGAQYF
TGTGCCAGCAGCGGATCTAATGGGGCGCAGTATTTT
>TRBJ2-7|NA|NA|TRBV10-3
CAISLEDEQYF
TGTGCCATCAGTCTAGAAGACGAGCAGTACTTC
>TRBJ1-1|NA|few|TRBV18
CASSRDFNTEAFF
TGTGCCAGCTCCCGGGACTTTAACACTGAAGCTTTCTTT
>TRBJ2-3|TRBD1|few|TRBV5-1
CASSLSGKGATDTQYF
TGCGCCAGCAGCTTGTCGGGGAAGGGGGCCACAGATACGCAGTATTTT
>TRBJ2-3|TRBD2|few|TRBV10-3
CAISETSGGRTDTQYF
TGTGCCATCAGTGAGACTAGCGGGGGCCGCACAGATACGCAGTATTTT
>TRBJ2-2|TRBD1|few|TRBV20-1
CRAGPPGGAAGELFF
TGCAGGGCAGGGCCCCCAGGGGGCGCCGCCGGGGAGCTGTTTTTT
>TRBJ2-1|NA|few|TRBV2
CASSESRSSYNEQFF
TGTGCCAGCAGTGAATCCAGGAGCTCCTACAATGAGCAGTTCTTC
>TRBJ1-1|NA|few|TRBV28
CASSATSTVEAFF
TGTGCCAGCAGCGCCACTTCGACCGTTGAAGCTTTCTTT
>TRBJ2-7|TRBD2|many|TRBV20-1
CSAPPASGIYEQYF
TGCAGTGCCCCGCCGGCTAGCGGGATCTACGAGCAGTACTTC
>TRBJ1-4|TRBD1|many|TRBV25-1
CASRTGGGEKLFF
TGTGCCAGCCGAACAGGGGGAGGTGAAAAACTGTTTTTT
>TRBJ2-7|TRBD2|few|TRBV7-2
CASSLGGGTEYF
TGTGCCAGCAGCTTAGGGGGGGGGACGGAGTACTTC
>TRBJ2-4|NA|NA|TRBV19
CASSIQGVGKNIQYF
TGTGCCAGTAGTATCCAGGGTGTTGGCAAAAACATTCAGTACTTC
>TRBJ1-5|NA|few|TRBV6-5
CASSYGRNQPQHF
TGTGCCAGCAGTTACGGGAGAAATCAGCCCCAGCATTTT
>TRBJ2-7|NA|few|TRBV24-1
CATSEEARDEQYF
TGTGCCACCAGTGAGGAGGCCAGGGACGAGCAGTACTTC
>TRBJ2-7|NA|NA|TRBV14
CASSQEPRDEQYF
TGTGCCAGCAGCCAAGAACCCAGGGACGAGCAGTACTTC
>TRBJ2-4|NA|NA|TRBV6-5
CASLGIAKNIQYF
TGTGCCAGCCTGGGGATAGCCAAAAACATTCAGTACTTC
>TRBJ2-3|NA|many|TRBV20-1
CSASGTSTDTQYF
TGCAGTGCTTCCGGGACAAGCACAGATACGCAGTATTTT
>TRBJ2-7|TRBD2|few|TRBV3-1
CASSKLAGVPYEQYF
TGTGCCAGCAGCAAACTAGCGGGAGTACCCTACGAGCAGTACTTC
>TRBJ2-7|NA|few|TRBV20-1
CSARKTLSLTHEQYF
TGCAGTGCTAGGAAGACATTGAGTTTGACCCACGAGCAGTACTTC
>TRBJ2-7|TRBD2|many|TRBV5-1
CASTMGLADPYEQYF
TGCGCCAGCACCATGGGACTAGCGGATCCCTACGAGCAGTACTTC
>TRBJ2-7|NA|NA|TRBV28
CATLKVAFSYEQYF
TGTGCCACCTTAAAAGTAGCGTTTTCCTACGAGCAGTACTTC
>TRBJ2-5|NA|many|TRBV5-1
CASSLGTATQETQYF
TGCGCCAGCAGCTTGGGGACAGCAACACAAGAGACCCAGTACTTC
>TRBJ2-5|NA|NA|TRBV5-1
CASSPPGQQETQYF
TGCGCCAGCAGCCCACCCGGCCAGCAAGAGACCCAGTACTTC
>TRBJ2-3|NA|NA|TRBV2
CALEPQSAIDTQYF
TGTGCCCTCGAGCCACAGTCAGCGATAGATACGCAGTATTTT
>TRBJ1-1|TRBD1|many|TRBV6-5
CASSLQGGVSTEAFF
TGTGCCAGCAGTTTACAGGGGGGGGTTAGCACTGAAGCTTTCTTT
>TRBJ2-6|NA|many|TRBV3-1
CASSPIRRSLSGANVLTF
TGTGCCAGCAGCCCTATCAGGAGGAGTCTCTCTGGGGCCAACGTCCTGACTTTC
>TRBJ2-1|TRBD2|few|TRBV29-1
CSVEGGRGLSVNEQFF
TGCAGCGTTGAAGGGGGGAGGGGACTATCTGTAAATGAGCAGTTCTTC
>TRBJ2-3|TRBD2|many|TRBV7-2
CASSSGLAGVVTDTQYF
TGTGCCAGCAGCTCGGGACTAGCGGGGGTCGTCACAGATACGCAGTATTTT
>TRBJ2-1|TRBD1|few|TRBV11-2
CASSLGQGRNEQFF
TGTGCCAGCAGCTTGGGACAGGGTCGAAATGAGCAGTTCTTC
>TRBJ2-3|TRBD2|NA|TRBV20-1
CSARLAGLTDTQYF
TGCAGTGCTAGACTAGCGGGGCTCACAGATACGCAGTATTTT
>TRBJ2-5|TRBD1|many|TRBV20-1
CSAPARQGVGGETQYF
TGCAGTGCTCCAGCGAGACAGGGGGTAGGAGGAGAGACCCAGTACTTC
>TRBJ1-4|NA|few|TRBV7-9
CASSLRQTTNEKLFF
TGTGCCAGCAGCCTTCGACAGACAACTAATGAAAAACTGTTTTTT
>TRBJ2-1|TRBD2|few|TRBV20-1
CSARDTSGGEQFF
TGCAGTGCTAGAGATACCAGCGGGGGTGAGCAGTTCTTC
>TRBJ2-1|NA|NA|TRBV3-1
CASSQIPQGGEQFF
TGTGCCAGCAGCCAAATTCCCCAAGGGGGTGAGCAGTTCTTC
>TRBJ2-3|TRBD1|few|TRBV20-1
CSATSGWAGGDTQYF
TGCAGTGCTACCTCAGGTTGGGCAGGGGGAGATACGCAGTATTTT
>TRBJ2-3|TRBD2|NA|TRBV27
CASSLRLAGTDTQYF
TGTGCCAGCAGTTTACGACTAGCGGGAACAGATACGCAGTATTTT
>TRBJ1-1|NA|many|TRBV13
CASSLGGVLMNTEAFF
TGTGCCAGCAGCTTAGGGGGTGTCCTCATGAACACTGAAGCTTTCTTT
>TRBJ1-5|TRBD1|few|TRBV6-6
CASAGEGASNQPQHF
TGTGCCAGCGCTGGGGAGGGGGCGAGCAATCAGCCCCAGCATTTT
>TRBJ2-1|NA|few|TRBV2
CARGGIGNEQFF
TGTGCCAGAGGGGGGATAGGCAATGAGCAGTTCTTC
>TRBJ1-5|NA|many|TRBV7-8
CASSISGPGNQPQHF
TGTGCCAGCAGCATATCCGGGCCGGGGAATCAGCCCCAGCATTTT
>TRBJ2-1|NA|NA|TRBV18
CASSHRDGDNEQFF
TGTGCCAGCTCACACCGGGACGGGGACAATGAGCAGTTCTTC
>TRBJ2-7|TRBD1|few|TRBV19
CASSAGTGGYEQYF
TGTGCCAGTAGTGCCGGGACAGGGGGCTACGAGCAGTACTTC
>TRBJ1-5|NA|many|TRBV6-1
CASSPDWNQPQHF
TGTGCCAGCAGTCCGGACTGGAATCAGCCCCAGCATTTT
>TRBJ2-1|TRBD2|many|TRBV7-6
CASSPTSGPDNEQFF
TGTGCCAGCAGCCCCACTAGCGGGCCCGACAATGAGCAGTTCTTC
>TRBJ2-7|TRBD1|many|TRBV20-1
CSAPRPDRASYEQYF
TGCAGTGCCCCGAGGCCGGACAGGGCCTCCTACGAGCAGTACTTC
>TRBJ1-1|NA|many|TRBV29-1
CSVGIGGTTEAFF
TGCAGCGTTGGAATAGGGGGTACCACTGAAGCTTTCTTT
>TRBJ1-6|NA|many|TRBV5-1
CASSLEGWSYNSPLHF
TGCGCCAGCAGCTTGGAAGGGTGGTCCTATAATTCACCCCTCCACTTT
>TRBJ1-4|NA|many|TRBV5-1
CASSLEGVPGEKLFF
TGCGCCAGCAGCTTGGAAGGGGTACCAGGGGAAAAACTGTTTTTT
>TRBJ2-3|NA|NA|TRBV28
CAGSPPGGRGTQYF
TGTGCCGGCAGCCCCCCAGGGGGGCGTGGAACGCAGTATTTT
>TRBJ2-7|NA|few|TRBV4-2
CASSQVDGGAYEQYF
TGTGCCAGCAGCCAAGTCGACGGTGGAGCCTACGAGCAGTACTTC
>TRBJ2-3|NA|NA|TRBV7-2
CASSLEPGPDTQYF
TGTGCCAGCAGCTTAGAACCAGGCCCGGATACGCAGTATTTT
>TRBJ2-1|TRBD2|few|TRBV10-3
CAISAPGTSASNEQFF
TGTGCCATCAGTGCCCCCGGGACTAGCGCTAGCAATGAGCAGTTCTTC